These 30 T cell receptor beta chains share one sample of origin, sequenced in a study of CD8+ T cells in alopecia areata. The treatment is: oral pan-JAK inhibitor, 5-10 mg twice daily. RNA, once extracted, was reverse transcribed into cDNA for use as the sequencing template. Using immunoSEQ multiplex PCR, the repertoire was profiled, and TCRdb retains in-frame clones only, with some absent. The sample has approximately 200,000 clones, 40% to 45% seen once. The material was CD4+ T cells sorted from blood, obtained around week 37, from a patient treated with tofacitinib. The source is a human donor with alopecia areata.

The V gene is TRBV30, the J gene TRBJ1-1; 8 positions match TRBD1. The CDR3 covers 14 residues. The junction had 5 bases not matched to a gene; V was cut back by 1 base and J by 4 bases. The germline CDR1 and CDR2 sequences are GTSNPN and SVGIG (reference sequence). The DNA of the CDR3 is TGTGCCTGGAGTGGGGGAGACAGGGGCACTGAAGCTTTCTTT. It translates to CAWSGGDRGTEAFF.

The chain carries TRBV6-1 and TRBJ1-5, with D perhaps TRBD1 (5 bases). This CDR3 contains 14 residues. Germline lookup yields CDR1 MNHNS and CDR2 SASEGT. The V and J ends lost 6 bases and 6 bases respectively, with 15 bases between them. This CDR3 reads CASSERFQGQPQHF. The CDR3 DNA reads TGTGCCAGCAGCGAGCGTTTCCAGGGTCAGCCCCAGCATTTT.

This clone was seen at least ten times. This chain joins TRBV14 and TRBJ2-2; D unresolved. The CDR3 extends over 13 amino acids. The germline gives CDR1 SGHDN, CDR2 FVKESK. Trimming took 4 bases from V and 1 from J, leaving 4 bases between them. The CDR3 bases are TGTGCCAGCAGCCCGCTGAACACCGGGGAGCTGTTTTTT. Its translation: CASSPLNTGELFF.

Only one count was recorded for this clone. This chain uses TRBV5-1 with TRBJ2-5, with D perhaps TRBD2 (6 bases). V was pared by 6 bases and J by 5 bases, with 17 bases between. Germline values: CDR1 SGHRS, CDR2 YFSETQ. The CDR3 consists of 14 residues. In DNA, the CDR3 is TGCGCCAGCACCCCATTTACCGGGAGCGAGACCCAGTACTTC. Residues: CASTPFTGSETQYF.

This clone was observed a handful of times. The CDR3 here is CATSSLKSTDTQYF. The CDR3 DNA reads TGTGCCACCAGCAGCCTCAAGAGCACAGATACGCAGTATTTT. This chain connects TRBV15 to TRBJ2-3; D is undetermined. The CDR3 has 14 amino acids. Per the germline V gene, CDR1 is LNHNV and CDR2 is YYDKDF (reference sequence). Trimming removed 3 bases at V and 0 bases at J, with 7 bases between. The full variable domain, with the rest looked up from reference TRBV15 and TRBJ2-3, is DAMVIQNPRYQVTQFGKPVTLSCSQTLNHNVMYWYQQKSSQAPKLLFHYYDKDFNNEADTPDNFQSRRPNTSFCFLDIRSPGLGDTAMYLCATSSLKSTDTQYFGPGTRLTVL.

This chain links TRBV6-1 with TRBJ2-1; maybe TRBD1 (6 bases). The ends were cut back, 6 bases at V and 5 bases at J, with 17 bases in the middle. Looked up from germline, CDR1 is MNHNS and CDR2 is SASEGT. The CDR3 spans 15 residues. The CDR3 reads CASSLRDRSHNEQFF. The DNA of the CDR3 is TGTGCCAGCAGCCTCCGAGACAGGAGCCACAATGAGCAGTTCTTC.

The gene calls are TRBV7-2 and TRBJ2-5; no firm D call. V was pared by 5 bases and J by 7 bases, with 17 bases between. There are 14 residues in the CDR3. Germline V CDR1 and CDR2: SGHTA, FQGNSA. CDR3 nucleotide sequence: TGTGCCAGCAGCATCTCGGCCCCCATGGGGACCCAGTACTTC. It translates to CASSISAPMGTQYF. Full variable domain (remainder filled in from reference TRBV7-2 and TRBJ2-5): GAGVSQSPSNKVTEKGKDVELRCDPISGHTALYWYRQSLGQGLEFLIYFQGNSAPDKSGLPSDRFSAERTGGSVSTLTIQRTQQEDSAVYLCASSISAPMGTQYFGPGTRLLVL.

The chain carries TRBV18 and TRBJ2-6; no firm D call. The germline V gene encodes CDR1 KGHSH and CDR2 LQKENI. The V and J ends lost 3 bases and 2 bases respectively, with 11 bases between them. The CDR3 consists of 16 residues. The CDR3 coding sequence is TGTGCCAGCTCACCGGCAAGGTCCCCTGGGGCCAACGTCCTGACTTTC. Translation: CASSPARSPGANVLTF.

This clone was seen once. This rearrangement joins TRBV7-6 to TRBJ2-7; either TRBD1 or TRBD2 may fit D (6 bases each). The CDR3 is 14 amino acids. Germline V gene data show CDR1 as SGHVS and CDR2 as FNYEAQ. V lost 5 bases and J 1 base, leaving 12 bases between the germline ends. This chain's CDR3 is CASSPTGASYEQYF. In DNA, the CDR3 is TGTGCCAGCAGCCCCACGGGGGCTTCCTACGAGCAGTACTTC.

The chain is built from TRBV19 and TRBJ1-5; TRBD1 agrees at 7 bases. CDR3 length: 13 amino acids. J gave up 6 bases and V 7 bases, and 6 bases lay outside the gene matches. Germline V gives CDR1 LNHDA, CDR2 SQIVND (reference sequence). Written as DNA, the CDR3 is TGTGCCAGTACCAAGGGGGCGGGTCAGCCCCAGCATTTT. Translating gives CASTKGAGQPQHF.

The chain has TRBV4-3 and TRBJ2-6; no firm D call. V lost 1 base and J 4 bases, leaving 11 bases between the germline ends. This CDR3 is 16 amino acids long. Germline values: CDR1 LGHNA, CDR2 YSLEER. The CDR3 loop reads CASSQGVRVGANVLTF. CDR3 sequence (DNA): TGCGCCAGCAGCCAAGGAGTCCGCGTCGGGGCCAACGTCCTGACTTTC.

The chain uses TRBV30 and TRBJ2-6; tentatively, D is TRBD1 (6 bases). Germline V gene sequence: CDR1 GTSNPN, CDR2 SVGIG (reference sequence). The CDR3 sequence is 18 residues long. V dropped 5 bases and J dropped 0 bases, with 20 bases sitting between them. The CDR3, as DNA: TGTGCCTGGGGTATCGGACAGCTCATAATCTCTGGGGCCAACGTCCTGACTTTC. Protein product: CAWGIGQLIISGANVLTF.

The chain employs TRBV6-6 and TRBJ2-5; 11 positions agree with TRBD1. Germline values: CDR1 MNHNY, CDR2 SVGAGI (reference sequence). V dropped 7 bases and J dropped 5; count of bases not matched to a gene: 9. There are 15 residues in the CDR3. The CDR3 DNA follows: TGTGCCAGCAACGAAGGACAGGGGGCAAGGGAGACCCAGTACTTC. Its translation is CASNEGQGARETQYF.

This sequence joins TRBV30 and TRBJ1-2; TRBD1 agrees at 7 bases. V shed 2 bases and J 8 bases; nucleotides not matched to a gene: 5. CDR1 GTSNPN and CDR2 SVGIG come from the germline V gene (reference sequence). The CDR3 sequence is 12 residues long. The CDR3 region is CAWSPDRRGYTF. The CDR3 DNA is TGTGCCTGGAGTCCGGACAGGCGGGGCTACACCTTC. Together with reference TRBV30 and TRBJ1-2, the CDR3 gives the full variable domain: SQTIHQWPATLVQPVGSPLSLECTVEGTSNPNLYWYRQAAGRGLQLLFYSVGIGQISSEVPQNLSASRPQDRQFILSSKKLLLSDSGFYLCAWSPDRRGYTFGSGTRLTVV.

This rearrangement joins TRBV7-2 to TRBJ2-5, with 7 bases lining up with TRBD2. After removal of 1 base from V and 5 bases from J, the junction contained 7 bases not matched to a gene. Germline CDR1 is SGHTA and CDR2 is FQGNSA. The CDR3 spans 15 residues. The CDR3 protein is CASSLGWLAAETQYF. The CDR3 DNA sequence: TGTGCCAGCAGCTTAGGGTGGCTAGCGGCCGAGACCCAGTACTTC.

The V call is TRBV28, the J call TRBJ2-5; maybe TRBD2 (5 bases). The closer fit of TRBJ2-7 to the DNA end suggests the J call may be wrong. CDR1 and CDR2 (germline): MDHEN, SYDVKM. This CDR3 comprises 15 residues. The CDR3 sequence: CASSSAAPGAYEQYF. CDR3 sequence (DNA): TGTGCCAGCAGCTCAGCGGCCCCGGGCGCCTACGAGCAGTACTTC.

This clone appeared a few times. In nucleotides, the CDR3 is TGTGCCAGCCGGACGACAGGGACCTACGAGCAGTACTTC. It specifies CASRTTGTYEQYF. The chain has TRBV2 and TRBJ2-7; 7 bases are a match to TRBD1. Germline V CDR1 and CDR2: SNHLY, FYNNEI. The CDR3 consists of 13 residues. V dropped 8 bases and J dropped 2; count of bases not matched to a gene: 6.

The V call is TRBV14, the J call TRBJ2-1; D is undetermined. V dropped 3 bases and J dropped 0 bases, with 9 bases sitting between them. The CDR3 sequence is 15 residues long. Germline V CDR1 and CDR2: SGHDN, FVKESK. The CDR3 DNA follows: TGTGCCAGCAGCCACCGGCTGAGCTCCTACAATGAGCAGTTCTTC. It translates to CASSHRLSSYNEQFF.

V gene TRBV15 combines with J gene TRBJ2-7; TRBD2 agrees at 12 bases. With 2 bases clipped from V and 0 bases from J, the junction kept 8 bases outside the gene matches. Germline assignment: CDR1 LNHNV and CDR2 YYDKDF (reference sequence). This CDR3 region has 18 residues. CDR3 sequence (DNA): TGTGCCACCAGCAGACTGACTAGCGGGAGCCTTAGCTCCTACGAGCAGTACTTC. It codes for CATSRLTSGSLSSYEQYF.

V usage is TRBV7-6 and J usage is TRBJ2-1; 7 positions agree with TRBD2. CDR3 length equals 16 residues. Germline V gives CDR1 SGHVS, CDR2 FNYEAQ. J lost 7 bases, V lost 5 bases, and 14 bases had no gene match. Here the CDR3 DNA reads TGTGCCAGCAGCCGAGTCGGACTAGGGACGTTGAATGAGCAGTTCTTC. Its translation is CASSRVGLGTLNEQFF.

For this clone: Additional DNA sequences in this sample encode the identical CDR3. The V gene is TRBV6-6, the J gene TRBJ1-5, with D uncertain. This CDR3 region has 12 residues. Germline CDR1 MNHNY, CDR2 SVGAGI (reference sequence). V lost 2 bases and J lost 5, with 4 bases in between. CDR3 loop: CASSYPDQPQHF. CDR3 DNA: TGTGCCAGCAGTTACCCGGATCAGCCCCAGCATTTT.

This sequence joins TRBV6-5 and TRBJ2-5, with D perhaps assigned TRBD1 or TRBD2 (6 bases each). V was cut by 8 bases and J by 0 bases, with 10 bases left in between. CDR3 size: 13 residues. Germline V gives CDR1 MNHEY, CDR2 SVGAGI. This CDR3 is CASAGTHQETQYF. The CDR3, as DNA: TGTGCCAGCGCGGGGACACACCAAGAGACCCAGTACTTC.

The chain joins TRBV5-1 to TRBJ2-3; possible D gene TRBD1, 6 bases. This CDR3 has 18 amino acids. Trimming cost V 4 bases and J 0 bases, with 21 bases left between them. Germline V gene sequence: CDR1 SGHRS, CDR2 YFSETQ. This CDR3 is CASSRYSTGTTSTDTQYF. Here the CDR3 DNA reads TGCGCCAGCAGCCGATACTCTACCGGGACAACTAGCACAGATACGCAGTATTTT.

J is TRBJ1-2 and V is TRBV7-2; possible D gene TRBD1, 5 bases. Trimming removed 1 base at V and 6 bases at J, with 9 bases between. Germline loops: CDR1 SGHTA, CDR2 FQGNSA. The CDR3 length is 13 residues. CDR3 coding DNA: TGTGCCAGCAGCTTAGGTCAGGGACATGGCTACACCTTC. It translates to CASSLGQGHGYTF.

The rearrangement links TRBV7-8 to TRBJ1-1; no reliable D call. Germline V lookup: CDR1 SGHVS, CDR2 FQNEAQ. V lost 3 bases to trimming and J lost 4 bases, with 12 bases between them. This CDR3 has 14 residues. The CDR3 protein is CASSFLSLGTEAFF. Written as DNA, the CDR3 is TGTGCCAGCAGCTTTCTCTCTCTAGGCACTGAAGCTTTCTTT.

The chain couples TRBV5-6 to TRBJ2-4, with a tentative D call TRBD2 (5 bases). The V end was cut by 1 base, the J end by 0 bases, with 14 bases between. The CDR3 totals 17 residues. CDR1 is SGHDT and CDR2 is YYEEEE in the germline V gene. The CDR3 loop is CASSLTGKGLAKNIQYF. The CDR3 nucleotides are TGTGCCAGCAGCTTGACCGGGAAAGGCCTAGCCAAAAACATTCAGTACTTC.

This clone was seen only a few times. The chain recombines TRBV28 with TRBJ2-7, with unresolved D. V lost 10 bases and J lost 2, with 12 bases in between. The CDR3 consists of 12 residues. CDR1 is MDHEN and CDR2 is SYDVKM in the germline V gene. The DNA of the CDR3 is TGTGCCATAGGACGGCCCCCCTACGAGCAGTACTTC. Its translation is CAIGRPPYEQYF.

The chain is built from TRBV5-1 and TRBJ2-7; D gene uncertain. Trimming removed 0 bases from V and 0 bases from J, with 10 bases in between. This CDR3 is 15 amino acids long. The germline V gene has CDR1 SGHRS and CDR2 YFSETQ. The CDR3 DNA reads as TGCGCCAGCAGCTTGGAAGACACCTACTCCTACGAGCAGTACTTC. It yields the protein CASSLEDTYSYEQYF.

This clone was observed a few times. Here the CDR3 reads CSVQQGSYEQYF. As DNA, the CDR3 is TGCAGCGTCCAGCAGGGATCCTACGAGCAGTACTTC. The rearrangement links TRBV29-1 to TRBJ2-7; a possible D gene is TRBD1 (5 bases). CDR3 length equals 12 residues. Trimming removed 6 bases from V and 1 base from J, with 10 bases in between. Germline CDR1 reads SQVTM; CDR2 reads ANQGSEA.

The J gene is TRBJ2-5, the V gene TRBV5-1; the D is unclear. The CDR3 runs 13 residues. Trimming removed 3 bases at V and 0 bases at J, with 6 bases between. Per germline, CDR1 SGHRS and CDR2 YFSETQ. The CDR3 nucleotides are TGCGCCAGCAGCTCCCTAAACCAAGAGACCCAGTACTTC. This gives the protein CASSSLNQETQYF. Together with reference TRBV5-1 and TRBJ2-5, the CDR3 gives the full variable domain: KAGVTQTPRYLIKTRGQQVTLSCSPISGHRSVSWYQQTPGQGLQFLFEYFSETQRNKGNFPGRFSGRQFSNSRSEMNVSTLELGDSALYLCASSSLNQETQYFGPGTRLLVL.